This is a list of T cell receptor beta chains from one sample in a study of immune evolution from preneoplasia to lung adenocarcinoma. Profiled with immunoSEQ multiplex PCR; TCRdb holds only in-frame clones, not every one. The sample yields under 4,500 clones, over 70% seen once. The sample comprised FFPE lung adenocarcinoma in situ tissue. All receptors derive from a person aged 60 to 85 with lung adenocarcinoma. CDR3s include the opening cysteine and the closing phenylalanine or tryptophan. Each record gives: clone size, J gene, V gene, CDR3 protein. The listing skips clone size in some rows; elsewhere it reads once, few, many or a size class.

size: NA
J: TRBJ1-2
V: TRBV5-1
CDR3: CASSSNRGLEGYTF

size: few
J: TRBJ2-5
V: TRBV10-3
CDR3: CAISESRGRETQYF

size: few
J: TRBJ2-1
V: TRBV15
CDR3: CATSREVVHEQFF

size: NA
J: TRBJ2-5
V: TRBV10-3
CDR3: CASSLRELQETQYF

size: NA
J: TRBJ1-2
V: TRBV4-2
CDR3: CASSQEGALGYTF

size: NA
J: TRBJ2-4
V: TRBV7-9
CDR3: CASSSVTQNIQYF

size: NA
J: TRBJ2-2
V: TRBV30
CDR3: CAWGTGVSGELFF

size: NA
J: TRBJ1-2
V: TRBV9
CDR3: CASSVAGGDGYGYTF

size: few
J: TRBJ1-5
V: TRBV7-8
CDR3: CASSPRGENGQPQHF

size: NA
J: TRBJ1-1
V: TRBV5-5
CDR3: CASSFEGTNTEAFF

size: NA
J: TRBJ1-1
V: TRBV28
CDR3: CASSFLEGTEAFF

size: NA
J: TRBJ2-5
V: TRBV19
CDR3: CASMGRDGQETQYF

size: NA
J: TRBJ2-7
V: TRBV6-1
CDR3: CASRNTGGSYEQYF

size: NA
J: TRBJ1-4
V: TRBV6-5
CDR3: CASSYRATDEKLFF

size: NA
J: TRBJ2-1
V: TRBV5-1
CDR3: CASSTSGGRNSYNEQFF

size: NA
J: TRBJ2-5
V: TRBV18
CDR3: CASSPDSKETQYF

size: NA
J: TRBJ1-1
V: TRBV2
CDR3: CASSTVGWEAFF

size: NA
J: TRBJ2-1
V: TRBV11-2
CDR3: CASSLGYEQFF

size: NA
J: TRBJ1-6
V: TRBV5-1
CDR3: CASSLAGTAHYNSPLHF

size: few
J: TRBJ2-1
V: TRBV28
CDR3: CATYRQGDWDYNEQFF

size: few
J: TRBJ2-1
V: TRBV5-4
CDR3: CASSLAGRSGHNEQFF

size: few
J: TRBJ1-5
V: TRBV11-3
CDR3: CASSPRQGIAPWCQPQHF

size: once
J: TRBJ1-2
V: TRBV7-6
CDR3: CASSLRDRGEGGYTF

size: NA
J: TRBJ2-1
V: TRBV5-1
CDR3: CASRNRTDPYNEQFF

size: once
J: TRBJ2-5
V: TRBV5-6
CDR3: CASSPGTDQETQYF

size: NA
J: TRBJ1-1
V: TRBV6-4
CDR3: CASRGGDGRNTEAFF

size: NA
J: TRBJ1-4
V: TRBV2
CDR3: CASRDLRVAQEKLFF

size: few
J: TRBJ2-5
V: TRBV9
CDR3: CASSVYGGQETQYF

size: NA
J: TRBJ2-7
V: TRBV6-5
CDR3: CASSSPGTYEGGQYF

size: NA
J: TRBJ2-7
V: TRBV18
CDR3: CASSPSYRDEQYF

size: once
J: TRBJ1-5
V: TRBV30
CDR3: CAWSPQFGQPQHF

size: NA
J: TRBJ1-1
V: TRBV5-1
CDR3: CASSPEAGWSTEAFF

size: few
J: TRBJ1-1
V: TRBV30
CDR3: CAWRLGTGVMNTEAFF

size: NA
J: TRBJ2-3
V: TRBV27
CDR3: CASSFRGSTDTQYF

size: NA
J: TRBJ1-1
V: TRBV7-9
CDR3: CASSFARPGGKNTEAFF

size: few
J: TRBJ2-7
V: TRBV27
CDR3: CASKSTGVREQYF

size: NA
J: TRBJ1-3
V: TRBV30
CDR3: CAWQLSGNTIYF

size: once
J: TRBJ1-2
V: TRBV4-2
CDR3: CASSQDRGVAAEGYTF

size: NA
J: TRBJ2-7
V: TRBV7-9
CDR3: CASSLGSGTGYEQYF

size: NA
J: TRBJ1-1
V: TRBV4-1
CDR3: CASSLPLDPGNTEAFF